What follows are 21 T cell receptor beta chains derived from one specimen sequenced in a study of control samples from healthy donors and cancer patients. Only in-frame clones appear in the TCRdb table, and some are missing; sequencing was by immunoSEQ multiplex PCR. This table holds around 180,000 clones, 90% to 95% found once. Material: blood. The receptors stem from a woman between 18 and 29 years old in good health.

The V and J genes are TRBV5-1 and TRBJ1-2; D is unresolved. The germline V gene encodes CDR1 SGHRS and CDR2 YFSETQ. V lost 0 bases, J lost 6 bases, and 18 bases lay in between. The CDR3 contains 16 residues. In nucleotides, the CDR3 is TGCGCCAGCAGCTTGGGGCCTAGTAATCGTCAGGATGGCTACACCTTC. It translates to CASSLGPSNRQDGYTF.

This chain connects TRBV7-2 to TRBJ2-2, with unresolved D. Germline assignment: CDR1 SGHTA and CDR2 FQGNSA. The CDR3 runs 14 residues. V gave up 1 base and J gave up 7 bases, with 10 bases separating them. The CDR3 reads CASSLDSLNGELFF. In DNA, the CDR3 is TGTGCCAGCAGCTTAGACAGCCTTAACGGGGAGCTGTTTTTT.

The chain uses TRBV28 and TRBJ1-6; 7 bases match TRBD1. The CDR3 spans 13 residues. Germline CDR1 is MDHEN and CDR2 is SYDVKM. V shed 6 bases, J shed 8 bases, and the junction held 4 bases outside the gene matches. The CDR3 DNA reads TGTGCCAGCAGGCAGGGGGGACATTCACCCCTCCACTTT. It specifies CASRQGGHSPLHF.

This CDR3 reads CASSPLTSGGTDTQYF. In DNA, the CDR3 is TGTGCCAGCTCACCACTCACTAGCGGGGGCACAGATACGCAGTATTTT. V is TRBV18 and J is TRBJ2-3; 10 nucleotides match TRBD2. CDR1 is KGHSH and CDR2 is LQKENI in the germline V gene. There are 16 residues in the CDR3. V lost 1 base and J lost 1; bases outside the gene matches: 2.

The genes are TRBV5-1 and TRBJ2-7, with 7 bases that match TRBD1. The CDR3 totals 15 residues. Per the germline V gene, CDR1 is SGHRS and CDR2 is YFSETQ. J gave up 0 bases and V 4 bases, and 7 bases lay outside the gene matches. CDR3 in amino acids: CASSLTGASSYEQYF. The DNA of the CDR3 is TGCGCCAGCAGCCTTACAGGGGCAAGCTCCTACGAGCAGTACTTC.

This clone showed up just once. The rearrangement joins TRBV28 to TRBJ1-3, with D unresolved. With 3 bases removed from V and 3 bases from J, the gap between germline ends came to 12 bases. Germline V gene data show CDR1 as MDHEN and CDR2 as SYDVKM. This CDR3 is 15 amino acids long. Here the CDR3 DNA reads TGTGCCAGCAGTTTGGACCGAGGGATTGGAAACACCATATATTTT. Residues: CASSLDRGIGNTIYF.

This chain links TRBV28 with TRBJ1-2, with D possibly being TRBD1 (6 bases). The CDR3 totals 14 residues. The germline gives CDR1 MDHEN, CDR2 SYDVKM. V lost 5 bases and J lost 4, with 14 bases in between. The CDR3 loop reads CASSAHRVSYGYTF. The CDR3 DNA is TGTGCCAGCAGTGCCCACAGGGTGAGCTATGGCTACACCTTC.

The chain recombines TRBV6-6 with TRBJ1-4; 11 nucleotides agree with TRBD1. Germline CDR1 reads MNHNY; CDR2 reads SVGAGI (reference sequence). Trimming took 6 bases from V and 3 from J; bases not matched to a gene: 6. CDR3 length: 16 residues. The CDR3 nucleotides read TGTGCCAGCAGACCGGACAGGGGGCTGGCTAATGAAAAACTGTTTTTT. Protein product: CASRPDRGLANEKLFF.

The chain combines TRBV6-2 or TRBV6-3 with TRBJ2-1; 8 nucleotides match TRBD2. The CDR3 length is 18 residues. Looked up from germline, CDR1 is MNHEY and CDR2 is SVGEGT. The trim removed 2 bases at V and 2 bases at J, leaving 11 bases unmatched. The CDR3: CASSYPLLREGPYNEQFF. CDR3 DNA: TGTGCCAGCAGTTACCCCCTCCTCCGGGAGGGCCCCTACAATGAGCAGTTCTTC.

J is TRBJ2-5 and V is TRBV11-1; D assignment may be TRBD1 or TRBD2 (5 bases each). This CDR3 is 13 amino acids long. Trimming shortened V by 5 bases and J by 3 bases, and 10 bases separated the two germline ends. CDR1 SGHAT and CDR2 FQDESV come from the germline V gene (reference sequence). The CDR3 is CASSGTAKETQYF. The CDR3 DNA is TGTGCCAGCAGCGGGACGGCCAAAGAGACCCAGTACTTC.

The CDR3 bases are TGTGCCAGCAGCTCATTTACAGGGGAAGCTAACTATGGCTACACCTTC. Protein product: CASSSFTGEANYGYTF. The chain uses TRBV5-6 and TRBJ1-2, with TRBD1 matching over 7 bases. The CDR3 consists of 16 residues. The junction had 8 bases not matched to a gene; V was cut back by 3 bases and J by 0 bases. The germline gives CDR1 SGHDT, CDR2 YYEEEE.

The rearrangement joins TRBV6-2 or TRBV6-3 to TRBJ1-3, with D possibly being TRBD1 (6 bases). V was clipped by 6 bases and J by 3 bases, with 9 bases between them. CDR3 length: 13 amino acids. CDR1 and CDR2 from the germline V gene are MNHEY and SVGEGT. The CDR3 DNA sequence: TGTGCCAGCAGCGGGACAAATGGAAACACCATATATTTT. It codes for CASSGTNGNTIYF.

Comments on this clone: The same CDR3 is also encoded by other DNA sequences in this sample. The chain employs TRBV12-3 or TRBV12-4 and TRBJ1-2; possibly TRBD1 for D (5 bases). With 2 bases removed from V and 5 bases from J, the gap between germline ends came to 6 bases. The CDR3 consists of 12 residues. The CDR3 loop is CASSLRGYGYTF. The CDR3 DNA is TGTGCCAGCAGTTTAAGGGGATATGGCTACACCTTC.

J is TRBJ1-6 and V is TRBV7-2; D remains unclear. Germline V gene sequence: CDR1 SGHTA, CDR2 FQGNSA. This CDR3 region has 13 residues. Trimming removed 3 bases from V and 12 bases from J, with 12 bases in between. CDR3 amino acids: CASSFLSREPLHF. For the CDR3, the DNA is TGTGCCAGCAGCTTCCTGTCGCGAGAACCCCTCCACTTT.

This CDR3 reads CASSGWQGVGANVLTF. The CDR3 region has the DNA TGTGCCAGCAGCGGATGGCAGGGGGTGGGGGCCAACGTCCTGACTTTC. This chain links TRBV5-4 with TRBJ2-6, with 7 bases that match TRBD1. Germline V gene data show CDR1 as SGHNT and CDR2 as YYREEE (reference sequence). The CDR3 totals 16 residues. Trimming cost V 4 bases and J 4 bases; bases outside gene matches: 8. Drawing the rest from reference TRBV5-4 and TRBJ2-6, the complete variable domain is ETGVTQSPTHLIKTRGQQVTLRCSSQSGHNTVSWYQQALGQGPQFIFQYYREEENGRGNFPPRFSGLQFPNYSSELNVNALELDDSALYLCASSGWQGVGANVLTFGAGSRLTVL.

The V and J genes are TRBV6-6 and TRBJ2-1; 15 bases map to TRBD2. Germline CDR1 reads MNHNY; CDR2 reads SVGAGI (reference sequence). Trimming removed 8 bases from V and 3 bases from J; junction bases left unmatched: 2. This CDR3 spans 15 amino acids. The CDR3: CASGTSGGYYNEQFF. The CDR3 nucleotides read TGTGCCAGCGGGACTAGCGGGGGGTACTACAATGAGCAGTTCTTC.

J is TRBJ2-1 and V is TRBV28; D may be TRBD1 or TRBD2 (5 bases each). V dropped 1 base and J dropped 10 bases, with 11 bases sitting between them. The CDR3 covers 13 residues. Germline V lookup: CDR1 MDHEN, CDR2 SYDVKM. CDR3 sequence: CASSLYGGVEQFF. The CDR3 DNA reads TGTGCCAGCAGTTTATATGGGGGTGTCGAGCAGTTCTTC.

The chain carries TRBV5-6 and TRBJ1-1; D might be TRBD1 (6 bases). This CDR3 contains 14 residues. Germline CDR1 SGHDT, CDR2 YYEEEE. V lost 7 bases and J 0 bases, leaving 13 bases between the germline ends. The CDR3, as DNA: TGTGCCAGCGGGGTCGGGGGCCTGAACACTGAAGCTTTCTTT. Translation: CASGVGGLNTEAFF. Complete variable domain (other parts from reference TRBV5-6 and TRBJ1-1): DAGVTQSPTHLIKTRGQQVTLRCSPKSGHDTVSWYQQALGQGPQFIFQYYEEEERQRGNFPDRFSGHQFPNYSSELNVNALLLGDSALYLCASGVGGLNTEAFFGQGTRLTVV.

The V gene is TRBV6-5, the J gene TRBJ1-5; D not certain. CDR1 and CDR2 (germline): MNHEY, SVGAGI. With 8 bases removed from V and 2 bases from J, the gap between germline ends came to 13 bases. CDR3 length equals 14 residues. CDR3 protein: CASEETLGNQPQHF. CDR3 coding DNA: TGTGCCAGCGAAGAAACCTTGGGCAATCAGCCCCAGCATTTT.

The chain carries TRBV5-1 and TRBJ1-2; TRBD1 is a possible D gene (6 bases). This CDR3 is built from 16 residues. CDR1 is SGHRS, CDR2 YFSETQ, per germline. With 7 bases removed from V and 4 bases from J, the gap between germline ends came to 23 bases. CDR3 amino acids: CASGETYRVRSYGYTF. In DNA, the CDR3 is TGCGCCAGCGGAGAAACCTACAGGGTTAGAAGCTATGGCTACACCTTC.

The chain uses TRBV3-1 (or the pseudogene TRBV3-2) and TRBJ1-1; the match to TRBD1 covers 7 bases. The CDR3 is made up of 14 amino acids. From germline, CDR1 is LGHDT and CDR2 YNNKEL (reference sequence). The trim removed 6 bases at V and 4 bases at J, leaving 8 bases unmatched. CDR3 protein: CASRQNRGSTEAFF. The CDR3 DNA is TGTGCCAGCAGACAAAACAGGGGTAGCACTGAAGCTTTCTTT.